Each of the 8 T cell receptor beta chains below was sequenced from the same sample in a study of shared clonotypes between healthy human individuals. TCRdb's table, derived via immunoSEQ multiplex PCR, lists solely in-frame clones and lacks some. The sample shows some 2.4 million clones, 80% to 95% of them seen only once. The sequenced sample consisted of naive CD4+ T cells from PBMCs. Subset here: CD45RA+ positively selected. All receptors come from a man younger than 30 in good health. Some clones in this sample may be carry-over from other donors' samples.

This clone was observed once. The chain is built from TRBV6-5 and TRBJ2-7, with D perhaps being TRBD1 or TRBD2 (5 bases each). There are 14 residues in the CDR3. V lost 4 bases to trimming and J lost 4 bases, with 14 bases between them. CDR1 is MNHEY and CDR2 is SVGAGI in the germline V gene. Here the CDR3 DNA reads TGTGCCAGCAGTTTCCGACCCTGGGGGTACGAGCAGTACTTC. This gives the protein CASSFRPWGYEQYF.

The rearrangement uses TRBV28 and TRBJ1-1; TRBD1 matches 8 bases. This CDR3 has 15 amino acids. Germline V CDR1 and CDR2: MDHEN, SYDVKM. J gave up 10 bases and V 2 bases, and 12 bases lay outside the gene matches. The CDR3 sequence: CASSLKTVRQGTAFF. Written as DNA, the CDR3 is TGTGCCAGCAGTTTAAAAACAGTCCGACAGGGGACAGCTTTCTTT.

The chain couples TRBV2 to TRBJ1-3; D might be TRBD1 (6 bases). CDR1 is SNHLY, CDR2 FYNNEI, per germline. Deletions cut 8 bases from V and 2 bases from J, with 13 bases between. CDR3 length equals 14 residues. CDR3 nucleotide sequence: TGTGCCAGCGCCGGGGCAGGGGCTGGAAACACCATATATTTT. It is translated as CASAGAGAGNTIYF.

This clone was counted a single time. V gene TRBV5-1 combines with J gene TRBJ2-7; 10 bases match TRBD2. This CDR3 spans 17 amino acids. J gave up 4 bases and V 0 bases, and 10 bases lay outside the gene matches. Germline V lookup: CDR1 SGHRS, CDR2 YFSETQ. In DNA, the CDR3 is TGCGCCAGCAGCTTGGGACCCCTAGCGGGAGCGGGGTACGAGCAGTACTTC. This translates into CASSLGPLAGAGYEQYF.

The chain has TRBV28 and TRBJ1-2; D is unresolved. The CDR3 contains 13 residues. Germline V gene sequence: CDR1 MDHEN, CDR2 SYDVKM. V lost 3 bases and J 4 bases, leaving 9 bases between the germline ends. The CDR3 DNA reads as TGTGCCAGCAGTTTGAACCCCCTCTATGGCTACACCTTC. As protein: CASSLNPLYGYTF.

This chain links TRBV29-1 with TRBJ1-2; 7 bases agree with TRBD1. J was trimmed by 2 bases and V by 7 bases; bases with no gene match: 7. The CDR3 has 13 amino acids. Germline lookup yields CDR1 SQVTM and CDR2 ANQGSEA. The CDR3 loop reads CSAGDSANYGYTF. The CDR3 DNA is TGCAGCGCCGGGGACAGTGCGAACTATGGCTACACCTTC.

The V gene is TRBV2, the J gene TRBJ2-3; D possibly corresponds to TRBD1 (6 bases). The germline CDR1 and CDR2 sequences are SNHLY and FYNNEI. The CDR3 is 12 amino acids. V was clipped by 11 bases and J by 4 bases, with 13 bases between them. The CDR3 DNA reads TGTGCCTGCCATCAGGGGCCAGATACGCAGTATTTT. The encoded protein is CACHQGPDTQYF.

The V and J genes are TRBV28 and TRBJ1-1, with D unclear. In germline, CDR1 is MDHEN, CDR2 SYDVKM. The CDR3 has 13 residues. With 4 bases removed from V and 7 bases from J, the gap between germline ends came to 13 bases. CDR3 loop: CASSSNDRREAFF. The CDR3, as DNA: TGTGCCAGCAGTTCTAACGACCGGCGTGAAGCTTTCTTT.